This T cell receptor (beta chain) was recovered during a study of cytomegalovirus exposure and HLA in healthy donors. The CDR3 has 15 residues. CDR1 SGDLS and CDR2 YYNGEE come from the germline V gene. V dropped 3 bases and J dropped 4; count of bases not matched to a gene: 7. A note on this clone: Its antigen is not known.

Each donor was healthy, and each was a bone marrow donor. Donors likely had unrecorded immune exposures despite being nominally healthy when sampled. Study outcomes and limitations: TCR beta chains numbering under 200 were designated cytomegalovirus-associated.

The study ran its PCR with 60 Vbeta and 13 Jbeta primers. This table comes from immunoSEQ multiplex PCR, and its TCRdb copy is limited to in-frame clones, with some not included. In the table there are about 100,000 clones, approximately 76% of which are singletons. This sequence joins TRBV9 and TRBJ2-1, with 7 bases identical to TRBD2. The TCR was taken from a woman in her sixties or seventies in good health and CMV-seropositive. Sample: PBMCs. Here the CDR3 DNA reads TGTGCCAGCAGCGCCCGGGGAGGGCCATACAATGAGCAGTTCTTC. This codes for CASSARGGPYNEQFF. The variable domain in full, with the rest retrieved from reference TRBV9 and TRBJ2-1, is DSGVTQTPKHLITATGQRVTLRCSPRSGDLSVYWYQQSLDQGLQFLIQYYNGEERAKGNILERFSAQQFPDLHSELNLSSLELGDSALYFCASSARGGPYNEQFFGPGTRLTVL.